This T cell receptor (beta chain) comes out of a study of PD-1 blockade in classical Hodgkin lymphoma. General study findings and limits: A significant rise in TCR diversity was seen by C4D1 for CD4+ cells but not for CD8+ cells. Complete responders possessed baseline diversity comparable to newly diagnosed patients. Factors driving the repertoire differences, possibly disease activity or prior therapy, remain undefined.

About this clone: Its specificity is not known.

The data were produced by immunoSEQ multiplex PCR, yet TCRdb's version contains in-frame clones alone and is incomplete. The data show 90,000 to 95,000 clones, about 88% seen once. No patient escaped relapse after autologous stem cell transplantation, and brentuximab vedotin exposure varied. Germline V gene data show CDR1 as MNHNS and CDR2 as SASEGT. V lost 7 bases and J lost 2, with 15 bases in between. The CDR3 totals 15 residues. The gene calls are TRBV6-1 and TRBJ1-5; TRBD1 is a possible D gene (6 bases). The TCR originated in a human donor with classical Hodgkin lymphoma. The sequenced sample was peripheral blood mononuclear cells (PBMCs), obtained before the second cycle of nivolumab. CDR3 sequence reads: CASNAQGIGNQPQHF. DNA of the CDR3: TGTGCCAGCAATGCCCAGGGGATTGGCAATCAGCCCCAGCATTTT.